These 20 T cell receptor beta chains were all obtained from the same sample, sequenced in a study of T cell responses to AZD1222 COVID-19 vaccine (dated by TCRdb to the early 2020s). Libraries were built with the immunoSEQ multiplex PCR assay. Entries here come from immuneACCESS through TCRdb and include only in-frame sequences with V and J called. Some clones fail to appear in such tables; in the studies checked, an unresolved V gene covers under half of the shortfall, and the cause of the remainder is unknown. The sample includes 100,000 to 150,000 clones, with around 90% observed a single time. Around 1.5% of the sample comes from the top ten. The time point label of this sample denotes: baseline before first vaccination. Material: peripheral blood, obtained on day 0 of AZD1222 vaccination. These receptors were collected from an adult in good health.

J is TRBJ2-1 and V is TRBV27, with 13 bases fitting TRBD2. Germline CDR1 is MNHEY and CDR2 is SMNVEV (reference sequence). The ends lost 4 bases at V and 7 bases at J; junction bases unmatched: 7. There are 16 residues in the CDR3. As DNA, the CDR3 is TGTGCCAGCAGTTCTCCGGGACTAGCGGGAACAAATGAGCAGTTCTTC. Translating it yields CASSSPGLAGTNEQFF.

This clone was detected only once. CDR3 DNA sequence: TGTGCCAGCAGCATAGGACAGGGGGCTGGAGGCTACACCTTC. This translates into CASSIGQGAGGYTF. The chain has TRBV11-2 and TRBJ1-2, with 11 bases lining up with TRBD1. The CDR3 runs to 14 residues. The germline CDR1 and CDR2 sequences are SGHAT and FQNNGV. J was trimmed by 8 bases and V by 5 bases; bases with no gene match: 7. Using reference TRBV11-2 and TRBJ1-2 for the parts outside the CDR3, the full variable domain is EAGVAQSPRYKIIEKRQSVAFWCNPISGHATLYWYQQILGQGPKLLIQFQNNGVVDDSQLPKDRFSAERLKGVDSTLKIQPAKLEDSAVYLCASSIGQGAGGYTFGSGTRLTVV.

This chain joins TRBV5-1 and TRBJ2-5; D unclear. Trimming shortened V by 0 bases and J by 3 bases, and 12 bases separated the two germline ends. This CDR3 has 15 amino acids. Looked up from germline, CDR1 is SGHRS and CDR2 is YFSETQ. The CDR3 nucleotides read TGCGCCAGCAGCTTGGTCGCAGGCCGAGAAGAGACCCAGTACTTC. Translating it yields CASSLVAGREETQYF.

CDR3 amino acids: CASVHRDRSDTGELFF. The CDR3 nucleotides are TGTGCCAGCGTTCACCGGGACCGAAGTGACACCGGGGAGCTGTTTTTT. The genes are TRBV18 and TRBJ2-2; D is perhaps TRBD1 or TRBD2 (5 bases each). The length of the CDR3 is 16 residues. Germline CDR1 reads KGHSH; CDR2 reads LQKENI. V lost 8 bases to trimming and J lost 3 bases, with 19 bases between them.

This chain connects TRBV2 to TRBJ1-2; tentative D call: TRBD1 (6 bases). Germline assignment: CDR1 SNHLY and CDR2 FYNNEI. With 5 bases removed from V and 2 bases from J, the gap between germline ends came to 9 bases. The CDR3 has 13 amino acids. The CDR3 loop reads CASSFRGNYGYTF. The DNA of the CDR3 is TGTGCCAGCAGTTTTAGGGGGAACTATGGCTACACCTTC.

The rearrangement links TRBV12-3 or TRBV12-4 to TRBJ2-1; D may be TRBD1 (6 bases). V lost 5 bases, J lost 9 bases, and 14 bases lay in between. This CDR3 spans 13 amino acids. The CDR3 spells CASSPAGVTEQFF. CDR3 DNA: TGTGCCAGCAGTCCCGCAGGGGTTACTGAGCAGTTCTTC.

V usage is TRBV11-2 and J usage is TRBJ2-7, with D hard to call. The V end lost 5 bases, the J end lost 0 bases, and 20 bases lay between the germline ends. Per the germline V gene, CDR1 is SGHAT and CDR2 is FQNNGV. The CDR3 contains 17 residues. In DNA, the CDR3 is TGTGCCAGCAGCCCACACGTTGACCCCCTTAGCTCCTACGAGCAGTACTTC. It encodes CASSPHVDPLSSYEQYF.

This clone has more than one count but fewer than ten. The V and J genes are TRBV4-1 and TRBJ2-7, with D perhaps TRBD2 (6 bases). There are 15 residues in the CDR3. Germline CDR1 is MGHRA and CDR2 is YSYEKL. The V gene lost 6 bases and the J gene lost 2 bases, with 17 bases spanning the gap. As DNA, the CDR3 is TGCGCCAGCAGGTCTAGGGACGGCGGGACCTACGAGCAGTACTTC. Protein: CASRSRDGGTYEQYF.

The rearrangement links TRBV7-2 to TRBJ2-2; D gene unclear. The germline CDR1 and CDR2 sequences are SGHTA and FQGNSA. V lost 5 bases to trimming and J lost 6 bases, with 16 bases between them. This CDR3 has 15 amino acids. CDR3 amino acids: CASSRVGTVAGELFF. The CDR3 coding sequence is TGTGCCAGCAGCCGCGTCGGAACAGTCGCCGGGGAGCTGTTTTTT.

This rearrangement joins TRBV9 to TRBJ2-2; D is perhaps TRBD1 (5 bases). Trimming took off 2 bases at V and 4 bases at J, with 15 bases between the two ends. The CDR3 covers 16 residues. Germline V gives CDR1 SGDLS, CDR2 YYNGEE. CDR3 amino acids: CASSVRTSRVTGELFF. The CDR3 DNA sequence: TGTGCCAGCAGCGTCCGGACGAGCAGGGTCACCGGGGAGCTGTTTTTT. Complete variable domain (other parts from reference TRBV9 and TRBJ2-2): DSGVTQTPKHLITATGQRVTLRCSPRSGDLSVYWYQQSLDQGLQFLIQYYNGEERAKGNILERFSAQQFPDLHSELNLSSLELGDSALYFCASSVRTSRVTGELFFGEGSRLTVL.

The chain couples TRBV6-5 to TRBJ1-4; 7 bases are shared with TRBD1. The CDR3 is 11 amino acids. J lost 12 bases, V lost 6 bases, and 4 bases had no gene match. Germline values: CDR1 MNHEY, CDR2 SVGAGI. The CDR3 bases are TGTGCCAGCAGCCTCGGGACAGAACTGTTTTTT. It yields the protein CASSLGTELFF.

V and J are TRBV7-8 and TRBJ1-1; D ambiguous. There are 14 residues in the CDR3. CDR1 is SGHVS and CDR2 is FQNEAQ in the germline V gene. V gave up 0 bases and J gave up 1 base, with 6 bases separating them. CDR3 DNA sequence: TGTGCCAGCAGCTTAGCAGCAGGGAACACTGAAGCTTTCTTT. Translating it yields CASSLAAGNTEAFF.

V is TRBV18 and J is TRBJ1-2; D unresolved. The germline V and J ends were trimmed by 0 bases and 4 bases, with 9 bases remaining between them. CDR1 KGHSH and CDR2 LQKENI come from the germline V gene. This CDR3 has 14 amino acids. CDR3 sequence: CASSPPLGTYGYTF. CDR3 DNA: TGTGCCAGCTCACCACCCCTCGGAACCTATGGCTACACCTTC. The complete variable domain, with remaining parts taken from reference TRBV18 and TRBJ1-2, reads NAGVMQNPRHLVRRRGQEARLRCSPMKGHSHVYWYRQLPEEGLKFMVYLQKENIIDESGMPKERFSAEFPKEGPSILRIQQVVRGDSAAYFCASSPPLGTYGYTFGSGTRLTVV.

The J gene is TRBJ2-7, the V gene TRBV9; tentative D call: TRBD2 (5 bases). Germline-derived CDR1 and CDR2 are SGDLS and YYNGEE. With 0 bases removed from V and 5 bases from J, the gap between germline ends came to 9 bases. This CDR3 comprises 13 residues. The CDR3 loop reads CASSVGGLHEQYF. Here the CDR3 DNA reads TGTGCCAGCAGCGTAGGAGGGCTCCACGAGCAGTACTTC.

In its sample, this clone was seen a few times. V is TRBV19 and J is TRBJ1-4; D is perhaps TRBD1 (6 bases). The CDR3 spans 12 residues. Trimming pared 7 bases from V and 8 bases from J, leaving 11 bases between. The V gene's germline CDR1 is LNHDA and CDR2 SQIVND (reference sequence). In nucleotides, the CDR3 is TGTGCCAGTACAAACAGGGACGAAAAACTGTTTTTT. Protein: CASTNRDEKLFF.

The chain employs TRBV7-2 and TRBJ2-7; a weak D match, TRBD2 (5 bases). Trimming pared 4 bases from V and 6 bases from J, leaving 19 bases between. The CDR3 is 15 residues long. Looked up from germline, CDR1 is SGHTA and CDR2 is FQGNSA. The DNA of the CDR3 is TGTGCCAGCAGCTCGCGGTGGACTGGTGAAGGCGAGCAGTACTTC. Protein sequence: CASSSRWTGEGEQYF.

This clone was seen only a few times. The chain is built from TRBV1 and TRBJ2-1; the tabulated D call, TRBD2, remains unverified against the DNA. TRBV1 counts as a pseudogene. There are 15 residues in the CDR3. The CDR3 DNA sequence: TGCACCAGCAGCCCGGGACTAGCGGGACGTAATGAGCAGTTCTTC. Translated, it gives CTSSPGLAGRNEQFF.

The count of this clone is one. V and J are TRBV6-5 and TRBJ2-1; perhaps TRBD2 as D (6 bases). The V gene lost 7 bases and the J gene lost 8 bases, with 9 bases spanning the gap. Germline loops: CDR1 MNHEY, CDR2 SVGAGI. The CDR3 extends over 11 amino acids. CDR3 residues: CASTRRDEQFF. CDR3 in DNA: TGTGCCAGCACCCGGAGGGATGAGCAGTTCTTC.

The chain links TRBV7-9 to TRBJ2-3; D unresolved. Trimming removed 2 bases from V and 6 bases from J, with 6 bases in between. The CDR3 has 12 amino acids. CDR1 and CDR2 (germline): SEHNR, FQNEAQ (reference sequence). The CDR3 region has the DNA TGTGCCAGCAGCTTAATCTCGGATACGCAGTATTTT. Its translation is CASSLISDTQYF. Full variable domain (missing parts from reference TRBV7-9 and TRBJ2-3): DTGVSQNPRHKITKRGQNVTFRCDPISEHNRLYWYRQTLGQGPEFLTYFQNEAQLEKSRLLSDRFSAERPKGSFSTLEIQRTEQGDSAMYLCASSLISDTQYFGPGTRLTVL.

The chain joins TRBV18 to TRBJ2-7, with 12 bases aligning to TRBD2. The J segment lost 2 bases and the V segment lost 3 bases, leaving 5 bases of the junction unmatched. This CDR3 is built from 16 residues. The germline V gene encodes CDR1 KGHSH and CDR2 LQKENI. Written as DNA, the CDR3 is TGTGCCAGCTCACCGCGACTAGCGGGAGAGACCTACGAGCAGTACTTC. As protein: CASSPRLAGETYEQYF.